Listed here are 28 T cell receptor beta chains from one sample, sequenced in a study of blood T cell repertoires in COVID-19. Assay used: immunoSEQ multiplex PCR; TCRdb lists only in-frame clones, some missing. The table lists 100,000 to 120,000 clones, 81% of them singletons, with less than 45% in the top ten. The specimen sequenced was peripheral blood. These receptors all come from a man older than 75 with acute or convalescent COVID-19.

The chain joins TRBV18 to TRBJ1-5; unclear D gene. V was clipped by 2 bases and J by 3 bases, with 11 bases between them. The germline V gene encodes CDR1 KGHSH and CDR2 LQKENI. This CDR3 has 15 residues. CDR3 sequence (DNA): TGTGCCAGCTCACCAGGAGGGCTTGACAATCAGCCCCAGCATTTT. This sequence encodes CASSPGGLDNQPQHF.

V is TRBV30 and J is TRBJ1-4; D not certain. Germline values: CDR1 GTSNPN, CDR2 SVGIG (reference sequence). The CDR3 is 14 residues long. The V end was cut by 5 bases, the J end by 1 base, with 11 bases between. The CDR3 DNA is TGTGCCTGGGCGCTAGAGGGAACTAATGAAAAACTGTTTTTT. It encodes CAWALEGTNEKLFF.

This clone was seen a single time. The gene calls are TRBV18 and TRBJ2-3, with no clear D. V was pared by 3 bases and J by 2 bases, with 3 bases between. Germline values: CDR1 KGHSH, CDR2 LQKENI. The CDR3 has 12 residues. The CDR3 DNA sequence: TGTGCCAGCTCACCGTACACAGATACGCAGTATTTT. Translated: CASSPYTDTQYF.

This rearrangement joins TRBV18 to TRBJ2-2, with TRBD1 matching 10 bases. Germline CDR1 and CDR2: KGHSH and LQKENI. The V and J ends lost 3 bases and 5 bases, in that order; junction bases with no gene match: 0. The CDR3 extends over 14 amino acids. The DNA of the CDR3 is TGTGCCAGCTCACCGGGACAGGGGACCGGGGAGCTGTTTTTT. This gives the protein CASSPGQGTGELFF. The full variable domain, in which reference TRBV18 and TRBJ2-2 provide the parts outside the CDR3, is NAGVMQNPRHLVRRRGQEARLRCSPMKGHSHVYWYRQLPEEGLKFMVYLQKENIIDESGMPKERFSAEFPKEGPSILRIQQVVRGDSAAYFCASSPGQGTGELFFGEGSRLTVL.

The chain is built from TRBV11-1 and TRBJ1-4; possible D gene TRBD1, 5 bases. Germline values: CDR1 SGHAT, CDR2 FQDESV (reference sequence). CDR3 length equals 16 residues. V lost 3 bases and J 0 bases, leaving 11 bases between the germline ends. Written as DNA, the CDR3 is TGTGCCAGCAGCTTGACAGCCGGTGCAACTAATGAAAAACTGTTTTTT. It encodes CASSLTAGATNEKLFF.

V and J are TRBV19 and TRBJ2-1; TRBD2 matches at 8 bases. Germline V gene data show CDR1 as LNHDA and CDR2 as SQIVND (reference sequence). The trim removed 11 bases at V and 0 bases at J, leaving 12 bases unmatched. This CDR3 is built from 16 residues. The chain's CDR3 is CARGGAGASSYNEQFF. For the CDR3, the DNA is TGTGCCCGGGGGGGGGCGGGGGCGAGCTCCTACAATGAGCAGTTCTTC.

The rearrangement links TRBV5-1 to TRBJ1-6; tentatively, D is TRBD1 (6 bases). Germline CDR1 and CDR2: SGHRS and YFSETQ. The CDR3 is 14 residues long. Trimming left V 1 base short and J 9 bases short, with 11 bases between. The CDR3 DNA reads TGCGCCAGCAGCTTGTCACAGGGTAGTTCACCCCTCCACTTT. Residues: CASSLSQGSSPLHF.

This sequence joins TRBV5-1 and TRBJ2-6; 8 bases are a match to TRBD1. J gave up 0 bases and V 2 bases, and 1 base lay outside the gene matches. Germline values: CDR1 SGHRS, CDR2 YFSETQ. The CDR3 length is 16 residues. CDR3 residues: CASSLQGGSGANVLTF. CDR3 coding DNA: TGCGCCAGCAGCTTACAGGGGGGCTCTGGGGCCAACGTCCTGACTTTC. Full variable domain (outside the CDR3, taken from reference TRBV5-1 and TRBJ2-6): KAGVTQTPRYLIKTRGQQVTLSCSPISGHRSVSWYQQTPGQGLQFLFEYFSETQRNKGNFPGRFSGRQFSNSRSEMNVSTLELGDSALYLCASSLQGGSGANVLTFGAGSRLTVL.

V and J are TRBV9 and TRBJ2-1; TRBD2 aligns across 9 bases. The J segment lost 3 bases and the V segment lost 0 bases, leaving 7 bases of the junction unmatched. Germline V lookup: CDR1 SGDLS, CDR2 YYNGEE. CDR3 length: 17 residues. The CDR3, as DNA: TGTGCCAGCAGCGTAGCAACCTTAGCGGGAGACTACAATGAGCAGTTCTTC. It yields the protein CASSVATLAGDYNEQFF.

The chain recombines TRBV29-1 with TRBJ2-5; 9 bases are a match to TRBD1. The CDR3 totals 12 residues. J gave up 5 bases and V 6 bases, and 4 bases lay outside the gene matches. CDR1 and CDR2 (germline): SQVTM, ANQGSEA. The CDR3 bases are TGCAGCGTCACAGGGGGCGCGGAGACCCAGTACTTC. Its protein is CSVTGGAETQYF.

This chain connects TRBV5-1 to TRBJ2-5; TRBD1 matches at 7 bases. After removal of 0 bases from V and 7 bases from J, the junction contained 9 bases not matched to a gene. This CDR3 spans 15 amino acids. CDR1 is SGHRS, CDR2 YFSETQ, per germline. CDR3 nucleotides: TGCGCCAGCAGCTTGGTCGACAGGGCCGATGGGACCCAGTACTTC. It encodes CASSLVDRADGTQYF.

The chain links TRBV19 to TRBJ1-2, with TRBD1 as a possible D gene (5 bases). V was trimmed by 6 bases and J by 4 bases, leaving 12 bases between them. Germline loops: CDR1 LNHDA, CDR2 SQIVND (reference sequence). The CDR3 is 13 residues long. The DNA for the CDR3 is TGTGCCAGTAGCCAGGGACTGGGCTATGGCTACACCTTC. Its translation is CASSQGLGYGYTF.

The chain uses TRBV10-3 and TRBJ1-6; 10 positions agree with TRBD1. The CDR3 has 14 residues. Germline loops: CDR1 ENHRY, CDR2 SYGVKD. With 4 bases clipped from V and 10 bases from J, the junction kept 4 bases outside the gene matches. CDR3 DNA: TGTGCCATCAGTGGGGGGACAGGGGAATCACCCCTCCACTTT. This gives the protein CAISGGTGESPLHF.

This chain connects TRBV30 to TRBJ2-7, with 8 positions matching TRBD1. The V segment lost 3 bases and the J segment 6 bases; nucleotides outside the gene matches: 4. This CDR3 is built from 12 residues. CDR1 is GTSNPN and CDR2 is SVGIG in the germline V gene (reference sequence). CDR3 bases: TGTGCCTGGAGGGCAGGGGGCGGCGAGCAGTACTTC. Its protein product is CAWRAGGGEQYF.

The chain has TRBV28 and TRBJ2-2, with D perhaps TRBD2 (6 bases). Trimming took off 1 base at V and 9 bases at J, with 18 bases between the two ends. The CDR3 is 16 residues long. Germline lookup yields CDR1 MDHEN and CDR2 SYDVKM. The CDR3 nucleotides are TGTGCCAGCAGTTTATTGGCTAGCGCGAGGTTTTGGGAGCTGTTTTTT. Residues: CASSLLASARFWELFF.

This clone was seen only once. The chain is built from TRBV4-1 and TRBJ1-3; 7 bases line up with TRBD1. J gave up 0 bases and V 4 bases, and 3 bases lay outside the gene matches. From germline, CDR1 is MGHRA and CDR2 YSYEKL. This CDR3 is built from 15 residues. The CDR3 DNA is TGCGCCAGCAGCCGGGACAGCAACTCTGGAAACACCATATATTTT. Its translation is CASSRDSNSGNTIYF.

The chain employs TRBV24-1 and TRBJ2-6; a weak D match, TRBD1 (6 bases). Germline V gives CDR1 KGHDR, CDR2 SFDVKD. Trimming cost V 9 bases and J 1 base, with 18 bases left between them. The CDR3 has 17 residues. Here the CDR3 reads CATQGKGGLSGANVLTF. The DNA of the CDR3 is TGTGCCACCCAGGGGAAAGGAGGCCTTTCTGGGGCCAACGTCCTGACTTTC.

This clone was seen a few times. V usage is TRBV18 and J usage is TRBJ2-6; TRBD1 agrees at 7 bases. Germline CDR1 and CDR2: KGHSH and LQKENI. Trimming cost V 3 bases and J 0 bases; bases outside gene matches: 14. The CDR3 contains 20 residues. The CDR3 bases are TGTGCCAGCTCACCGAAATTACAGGGACAGAGAAGCTCTGGGGCCAACGTCCTGACTTTC. Protein sequence: CASSPKLQGQRSSGANVLTF.

The chain joins TRBV6-5 to TRBJ2-1; D gene unclear. There are 11 residues in the CDR3. Germline values: CDR1 MNHEY, CDR2 SVGAGI. With 8 bases removed from V and 7 bases from J, the gap between germline ends came to 9 bases. The CDR3 region has the DNA TGTGCCAGCCTACTAACAAATGAGCAGTTCTTC. This encodes CASLLTNEQFF.

The gene calls are TRBV28 and TRBJ2-1, with 8 bases lining up with TRBD1. Germline-derived CDR1 and CDR2 are MDHEN and SYDVKM. V shed 3 bases, J shed 8 bases, and the junction held 9 bases outside the gene matches. The CDR3 has 15 amino acids. The CDR3 here is CASSFRDRPLDEQFF. CDR3 DNA sequence: TGTGCCAGCAGTTTCCGGGACAGGCCCCTCGATGAGCAGTTCTTC.

This rearrangement joins TRBV6-5 to TRBJ2-6; D is uncertain. CDR3 length equals 14 residues. Deletions cut 7 bases from V and 0 bases from J, with 7 bases between. Germline CDR1 reads MNHEY; CDR2 reads SVGAGI. For the CDR3, the DNA is TGTGCCAGCATCCCCCTCTCTGGGGCCAACGTCCTGACTTTC. Amino acid sequence: CASIPLSGANVLTF.

This clone has a handful of counts. Other DNA sequences of this sample code for an identical CDR3. The chain couples TRBV6-1 to TRBJ1-5, with D possibly being TRBD1 (6 bases). Germline-derived CDR1 and CDR2 are MNHNS and SASEGT. This CDR3 is 13 amino acids long. Trimming took off 2 bases at V and 4 bases at J, with 6 bases between the two ends. The CDR3, as DNA: TGTGCCAGCAGTGAACAGGGGAATCAGCCCCAGCATTTT. Protein sequence: CASSEQGNQPQHF.

There are a few counts of this clone. The chain links TRBV2 to TRBJ2-6; weak D call: TRBD1 (6 bases). V shed 5 bases and J shed 2 bases, with 16 bases lying between them. Germline CDR1 reads SNHLY; CDR2 reads FYNNEI. The CDR3 has 17 residues. Written as DNA, the CDR3 is TGTGCCAGCAGTAATCCCTGGACAGTAACTGGGGCCAACGTCCTGACTTTC. Protein product: CASSNPWTVTGANVLTF.

The chain joins TRBV18 to TRBJ1-2, with 8 bases lining up with TRBD1. This CDR3 comprises 13 residues. The V and J ends lost 4 bases and 8 bases, in that order; junction bases with no gene match: 6. Germline V CDR1 and CDR2: KGHSH, LQKENI. DNA of the CDR3: TGTGCCAGCTCACTCGGACAGGGTGTCGGCTACACCTTC. Translating it yields CASSLGQGVGYTF.

This sequence joins TRBV3-1 (or the pseudogene TRBV3-2) and TRBJ2-7, with TRBD2 matching 11 bases. In germline, CDR1 is LGHDT, CDR2 YNNKEL (reference sequence). The CDR3 is 16 residues long. V lost 3 bases and J lost 4; bases outside the gene matches: 8. The CDR3 region has the DNA TGTGCCAGCAGCCAGTCAATACTAGCGGGAGCGTACGAGCAGTACTTC. It specifies CASSQSILAGAYEQYF.

This clone was seen a handful of times. The chain couples TRBV25-1 to TRBJ1-4; TRBD1 matches 9 bases. V was pared by 2 bases and J by 7 bases, with 5 bases of the junction left unmatched. Germline V CDR1 and CDR2: MGHDK, SYGVNS. The CDR3 spans 15 residues. In nucleotides, the CDR3 is TGTGCCAGCAGTGAACCGGGACAGGGCGGTGAAAAACTGTTTTTT. Protein sequence: CASSEPGQGGEKLFF. The full variable domain, rest sourced from reference TRBV25-1 and TRBJ1-4, is EADIYQTPRYLVIGTGKKITLECSQTMGHDKMYWYQQDPGMELHLIHYSYGVNSTEKGDLSSESTVSRIRTEHFPLTLESARPSHTSQYLCASSEPGQGGEKLFFGSGTQLSVL.

This rearrangement joins TRBV7-2 to TRBJ1-6; 7 nucleotides align to TRBD1. The CDR3 contains 16 residues. The germline gives CDR1 SGHTA, CDR2 FQGNSA. Trimming at V came to 5 bases and at J to 5 bases, leaving 9 bases not matched to a gene. CDR3 amino acids: CASSPRYRGDNSPLHF. The CDR3 region has the DNA TGTGCCAGCAGCCCCCGTTACAGGGGAGATAATTCACCCCTCCACTTT.

This chain links TRBV3-1 (or the pseudogene TRBV3-2) with TRBJ2-7; the match to TRBD1 covers 8 bases. Germline loops: CDR1 LGHDT, CDR2 YNNKEL (reference sequence). V gave up 4 bases and J gave up 3 bases; unmatched junction bases: 8. The length of the CDR3 is 15 residues. The CDR3: CASSRTGSDNYEQYF. The CDR3, as DNA: TGTGCCAGCAGCCGGACAGGGTCTGACAACTACGAGCAGTACTTC.